This T cell receptor (beta chain) was captured in a study of beta chain features in type 1 diabetes. The germline CDR1 and CDR2 sequences are ENHRY and SYGVKD. With 6 bases clipped from V and 5 bases from J, the junction kept 3 bases outside the gene matches. The CDR3 extends over 13 amino acids. Sorted populations all had greater than 98% purity. The authors reverse transcribed all of the isolated RNA, so sequencing captured expressed TCRB transcripts. Generated by immunoSEQ multiplex PCR, the TCRdb table keeps only in-frame clones and is missing some. In the table there are about 320,000 clones, approximately 15% of which are singletons.

The TCR sequence derives from a man aged 25-40 years in good health. The specimen was central memory CD4+ T cells from blood. The chain is built from TRBV10-3 and TRBJ2-1; 8 bases line up with TRBD1. Here the CDR3 reads CAIRDRVDNEQFF. CDR3 DNA: TGTGCCATCAGGGACAGGGTAGACAATGAGCAGTTCTTC.